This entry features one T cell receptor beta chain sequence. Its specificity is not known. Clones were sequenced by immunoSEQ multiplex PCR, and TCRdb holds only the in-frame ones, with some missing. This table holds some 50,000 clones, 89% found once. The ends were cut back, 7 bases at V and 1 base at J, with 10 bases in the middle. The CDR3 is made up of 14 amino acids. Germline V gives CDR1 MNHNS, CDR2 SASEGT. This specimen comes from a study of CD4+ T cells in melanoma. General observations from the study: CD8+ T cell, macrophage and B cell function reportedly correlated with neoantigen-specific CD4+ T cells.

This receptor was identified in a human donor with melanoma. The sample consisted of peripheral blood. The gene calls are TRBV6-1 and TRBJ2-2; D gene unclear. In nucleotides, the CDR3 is TGTGCCAGCAACACCCTTGGGAACACCGGGGAGCTGTTTTTT. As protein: CASNTLGNTGELFF.